This is a list of T cell receptor beta chains from one sample in a study of CD8 T cells in ankylosing spondylitis. MiXCR, applied by TCRdb to the 5' RACE reads, yields one record per CDR3 protein. The sample gives about 330,000 distinct CDR3 sequences, under 8.5% of which show up once; about 14% is in the top ten. The sample taken for sequencing was blood, either unsorted or a sorted T cell fraction (not recorded which). The receptors stem from a male donor with ankylosing spondylitis. CDR3s include the opening cysteine and the closing phenylalanine or tryptophan. Only part of the rows carry a size: once, few, many, or a class if the clone is expanded.

v_gene	abundance	j_gene	CDR3aa
TRBV15	many	TRBJ2-3	CATSRLAGEADTQYF
TRBV10-3	few	TRBJ2-1	CALGGESEQFF
TRBV4-2	few	TRBJ2-7	CASSHHDSNSYEQYF
TRBV30	many	TRBJ2-3	CAFKPEDFTDTQYF
TRBV12-3/TRBV12-4	many	TRBJ1-5	CASSSPGRGRNQPQHF
TRBV4-1	-	TRBJ2-1	CASSQGTGVFGNEQFF
TRBV9	-	TRBJ2-3	CASSVGSGRADTQYF
TRBV24-1	-	TRBJ2-1	CATSEVGVSSEQFF
TRBV6-5	many	TRBJ2-6	CASSYGANVLTF
TRBV24-1	-	TRBJ2-7	CATSDTDRPYEQYF
TRBV29-1	many	TRBJ2-2	CSAGQGSGELFF
TRBV6-2/TRBV6-3	many	TRBJ2-1	CASKTLQGPGEQFF
TRBV6-4	few	TRBJ2-1	CASSDSLDYNEQFF
TRBV20-1	few	TRBJ2-3	CSASPGLVGTDTQYF
TRBV5-1	few	TRBJ2-7	CASSPLAGASYEQYF
TRBV29-1	many	TRBJ2-1	CSVEDPGQGRFEQFF
TRBV12-3/TRBV12-4	-	TRBJ2-7	CASRAGTGVYEQYF
TRBV5-1	few	TRBJ1-1	CASSSDGLRSSEEAFF
TRBV27	many	TRBJ1-5	CASRVGQGLVQPQHF
TRBV12-3/TRBV12-4	few	TRBJ2-7	CASSFSWQGNEQYF
TRBV4-1	many	TRBJ2-2	CASSRPGGGTNTGELFF
TRBV11-1	few	TRBJ2-2	CASSTTRGTTINTGELFF
TRBV6-5	-	TRBJ1-2	CASSYAGDMANTF
TRBV20-1	-	TRBJ1-5	CSARDYRGANQPQHF
TRBV29-1	-	TRBJ1-2	CSVPSSRFGYTF
TRBV3-1	once	TRBJ1-5	CASSPKLGSYQPQHF
TRBV6-2/TRBV6-3	few	TRBJ2-1	CASRPSGVASYNEQFF
TRBV3-1	many	TRBJ2-7	CASSPNVLAYEQYF
TRBV7-9	few	TRBJ2-1	CASSLALGSPGDEQFF
TRBV6-6	-	TRBJ2-7	CASSGTASYEQYF
TRBV19	-	TRBJ1-5	CASRDRPDNQPQHF
TRBV6-2/TRBV6-3	-	TRBJ2-1	CASSYEEVSYNEQFF
TRBV19	many	TRBJ2-7	CASTSPGRTYEQYF
TRBV5-1	few	TRBJ1-1	CASSLERRGSTEAFF
TRBV7-8	few	TRBJ2-7	CASSLRRVSVYEQYF
TRBV12-3/TRBV12-4	many	TRBJ2-1	CASSLGVGSSYNEQFF
TRBV6-1	-	TRBJ1-2	CASSERRQINGYTF